This T cell receptor (beta chain) was observed in a study of monozygotic twins with cystic fibrosis (dated by TCRdb to 2020 to 2023). With respect to the entire study: Barcoded libraries were prepared with around 15 PCR cycles from approximately 2.8 micrograms of fragmented DNA. To gauge how much genetics shapes V and J gene usage, the researchers compared TCR beta repertoires both within and across 16 monozygotic twin pairs who have cystic fibrosis. The cohort included ten female and six male twin pairs, mostly children and adolescents, aged about 2.0 to 36.4 years with a median of approximately 8.2 years. Twins were ranked among 980 or so cohort participants for weight-for-height and FEVPerc (FEV1 disease centile) at the day of blood sampling. Data for three of the twin pairs had previously been reported in another context.

As for this clone: It lacks a known antigen. Per-base quality was not reported, and no clone a single base away is much larger than it.

The V end loses 1 base and the J end loses 1 base, and a stretch of 7 bases separates them. From cysteine to phenylalanine, the CDR3 is 14 amino acids long. The CDR3 DNA has 42 bases and is translated from base 1. Taken from the germline V gene, the CDR1 and CDR2 loops are SGHAT and FQNNGV. TCR beta CDR3 regions were amplified by multiplex PCR using the immunoSEQ immune profiling system, following the manufacturer's instructions. An Illumina NextSeq system was used for sequencing. The authors' pipeline ran thus. The immunoSEQ Analyzer platform handled processing of the sequence data, and clonality was calculated by taking the square root of Simpson's index of productive rearrangements. Similarity in V and J usage was quantified by Jensen-Shannon distance, and CDR3 generation probabilities were calculated with OLGA. Shared CDR3 sequences were searched in the immuneACCESS database (August 2020) and in VDJdb (December 2020). Sourced from immuneACCESS, this table was stored by TCRdb with only in-frame sequences that have V and J called. A share of the clones is absent; for the studies checked, an unresolved V gene accounts for under half, and the remainder has no known explanation. V, J and clone size are those of that table, while D and trimming were read from the DNA. In all, the sample holds fewer than 10,000 clones, and 98% of those were seen once. Approximately 0.22% of the sample lies in the top ten.

The twin pairs came from the European Cystic Fibrosis Twin and Sibling Study Cohort, which recruited patients from roughly 160 CF clinics across 14 European countries. Both zygosity and CFTR genotype were checked in-house, and zygosity was tested with multiplex PCR across nine short tandem repeat loci. Peripheral blood was sampled from each twin, and clinical parameters were recorded on the day of blood sampling. Phenol/chloroform extraction was used to isolate genomic DNA from peripheral blood cells, and the DNA was then kept in TE buffer at 4 degrees C. The full study reports these points: Simpson clonality was generally low (median roughly 0.0088), which suggests a naive-dominated repertoire, and clonality was higher in the most severely affected patients. The cohort was small, and the number of shared CDR3s showed no association with age, concordance or disease severity. Significantly higher nucleotide-identical clonotype sharing was observed within monozygotic CF twin pairs than between unrelated CF individuals (P = 0.000026, Mann-Whitney). V gene usage was most similar to the co-twin in 13 of 16 pairs, and J usage was most similar to the co-twin in 8 of 16 pairs, which suggests genetic constraints.

The sequence came from a girl aged 2 to 10 with cystic fibrosis. The sequenced sample was blood. The chain links TRBV11-2 with TRBJ2-5; the D segment may tentatively be TRBD1 or TRBD2, each giving 6 matched bases. The DNA sequence is as follows: TGTGCCAGCAGCTTAGCGGGGGCCCAAGAGACCCAGTACTTC. Translation gives CASSLAGAQETQYF.